The text below deals with one TCR beta chain. These data come from a study of blood T cell repertoires in COVID-19. Study details: Whether acute or convalescent, the COVID-19 samples came from the United States, Italy and Spain. The analysed material was cDNA or gDNA that came from T cells, B-cell-depleted T cells, or PBMCs.

The junction had 10 bases not matched to a gene; V was cut back by 4 bases and J by 3 bases. The CDR3 covers 16 residues. Germline CDR1 MDHEN, CDR2 SYDVKM. Per the original data handling: Using reference gene primer amplification, nucleated cell counts were estimated. Assay: immunoSEQ multiplex PCR; the TCRdb copy retains only in-frame clones and omits some. V, J and clone size were drawn from that table, and D and trimming were deduced from the DNA. This sample has some 120,000 clones, with 85% found just once. The clonotype comes from a man older than 75 with active or convalescent COVID-19. The chain carries TRBV28 and TRBJ1-2; TRBD1 aligns across 8 bases. Sequenced material: peripheral blood. DNA of the CDR3: TGTGCCAGCAGTTCATACGGACAGGGAGCCCACTATGGCTACACCTTC. It encodes CASSSYGQGAHYGYTF.